Listed below are T cell receptor beta chains from one sample, sequenced in a study of shared T cell receptors in the human thymus. TCRdb keeps only in-frame clones here, not all; method: immunoSEQ multiplex PCR. This sample has 540,000 or so clones; around 78% occur once, and the top ten carry roughly 0.013%. A further study also used this sample, focusing on human thymus T cells.

Sequencing was performed on thymocytes. These receptors were taken from a boy under two years old with a congenital heart defect. The CDR3 runs from the conserved cysteine through the conserved F or W. D genes are given only for firm matches. Size tells how often a clone was seen (once, few, many) or the class of an expanded clone, and some rows leave it out.

.	TRBJ1-1	14	TRBV19	TRBD1	CASSSRQGRTEAFF	TGTGCCAGTAGTTCCCGACAGGGGAGAACTGAAGCTTTCTTT
.	TRBJ1-6	18	TRBV5-6	.	CASSLGLRGSSYNSPLHF	TGTGCCAGCAGCTTGGGCCTCAGGGGAAGCTCCTATAATTCACCCCTCCACTTT
.	TRBJ2-2	17	TRBV28	TRBD2	CASSPPSSGRGGGELFF	TGTGCCAGCAGTCCTCCTTCTAGCGGGAGGGGAGGCGGGGAGCTGTTTTTT
.	TRBJ2-7	18	TRBV7-7	.	CASSPLMLGQGGTYEQYF	TGTGCTAGCAGCCCATTAATGTTAGGGCAGGGTGGAACCTACGAGCAGTACTTC
.	TRBJ2-7	14	TRBV30	.	CACRREGELNEQYF	TGTGCCTGCCGACGAGAGGGGGAACTCAACGAGCAGTACTTC
.	TRBJ1-1	15	TRBV25-1	TRBD1	CASSGPGGGGTEAFF	TGTGCCAGCAGTGGCCCAGGGGGCGGCGGCACTGAAGCTTTCTTT
few	TRBJ2-3	14	TRBV28	TRBD1	CASKKGQGSDTQYF	TGTGCCAGCAAGAAGGGACAGGGGTCCGATACGCAGTATTTT
.	TRBJ1-1	18	TRBV19	TRBD1	CASSIDPGQGPGFPEAFF	TGTGCCAGTAGTATAGACCCGGGACAGGGGCCTGGGTTTCCTGAAGCTTTCTTT
.	TRBJ2-7	18	TRBV30	TRBD2	CAWSVRRSCRGVVYEQYF	TGTGCCTGGAGTGTACGCCGTTCGTGCCGGGGGGTGGTCTACGAGCAGTACTTC
.	TRBJ1-2	14	TRBV4-3	.	CASSQTVRAYGYTF	TGCGCCAGCAGCCAAACGGTTCGAGCCTATGGCTACACCTTC
few	TRBJ1-3	15	TRBV5-1	.	CASSSRTGFGNTIYF	TGCGCCAGCAGCTCTCGAACAGGGTTTGGAAACACCATATATTTT
.	TRBJ2-5	14	TRBV29-1	TRBD2	CSVEGVQRGETQYF	TGCAGCGTTGAAGGGGTTCAGCGGGGAGAGACCCAGTACTTC
.	TRBJ2-7	15	TRBV14	TRBD1	CASSQDGDSSYEQYF	TGTGCCAGCAGCCAAGATGGGGACAGCTCCTACGAGCAGTACTTC
once	TRBJ2-7	19	TRBV4-1	TRBD1	CASSQDWGGDRVGPYEQYF	TGCGCCAGCAGCCAAGATTGGGGGGGGGACAGGGTGGGACCTTACGAGCAGTACTTC
.	TRBJ2-3	18	TRBV15	TRBD1	CATSRDGDRGGGTDTQYF	TGTGCCACCAGCAGAGATGGGGACAGGGGTGGGGGCACAGATACGCAGTATTTT
.	TRBJ2-1	14	TRBV27	.	CASSLRRGNNEQFF	TGTGCCAGCAGTTTACGGCGGGGTAACAATGAGCAGTTCTTC
.	TRBJ2-2	17	TRBV7-9	.	CASSIEARRSRTGELFF	TGTGCCAGCAGCATAGAGGCCAGGAGGTCGCGCACCGGGGAGCTGTTTTTT
.	TRBJ2-3	15	TRBV6-4	TRBD2	CASSASSGGSDTQYF	TGTGCCAGCAGTGCGTCCTCGGGGGGTTCAGATACGCAGTATTTT
.	TRBJ2-2	17	TRBV7-3	TRBD1	CASSLIRGTGNTGELFF	TGTGCCAGCAGCTTAATTCGCGGGACAGGGAACACCGGGGAGCTGTTTTTT
.	TRBJ2-3	16	TRBV29-1	TRBD1	CSVEEVGTGNADTQYF	TGCAGCGTTGAAGAAGTAGGGACAGGGAACGCAGATACGCAGTATTTT
.	TRBJ2-7	15	TRBV19	TRBD1	CASSIVDRGGYEQYF	TGTGCCAGTAGTATAGTGGACAGGGGGGGCTACGAGCAGTACTTC
.	TRBJ2-7	14	TRBV11-3	.	CASSPEGSSSEQYF	TGTGCCAGCAGCCCGGAGGGTTCCTCCTCCGAGCAGTACTTC
.	TRBJ2-2	18	TRBV9	TRBD2	CASSVEASGRGGTGELFF	TGTGCCAGCAGCGTAGAGGCTAGCGGGAGGGGGGGCACCGGGGAGCTGTTTTTT
.	TRBJ1-5	14	TRBV5-8	.	CASSLDRGNQPQHF	TGTGCCAGCAGCTTGGACAGAGGCAATCAGCCCCAGCATTTT
.	TRBJ2-7	15	TRBV4-1	TRBD1	CASSRQGPSSYEQYF	TGCGCCAGCAGCCGACAGGGCCCGAGCTCCTACGAGCAGTACTTC
.	TRBJ2-1	13	TRBV29-1	TRBD2	CSARLAGYNEQFF	TGCAGCGCAAGACTAGCGGGATACAATGAGCAGTTCTTC
.	TRBJ2-5	16	TRBV29-1	TRBD2	CSVEGGLLAAQGAQYF	TGCAGCGTTGAGGGAGGGCTATTAGCGGCTCAAGGGGCCCAGTACTTC
.	TRBJ2-5	16	TRBV5-6	.	CASSYLTGTSQETQYF	TGTGCCAGCAGCTACCTAACCGGGACAAGCCAAGAGACCCAGTACTTC
.	TRBJ2-1	13	TRBV2	TRBD1	CASSGGQGNEQFF	TGTGCCAGCAGTGGCGGACAGGGAAATGAGCAGTTCTTC
.	TRBJ2-7	13	TRBV4-1	.	CASSQAATYEQYF	TGCGCCAGCAGCCAAGCCGCGACCTACGAGCAGTACTTC
.	TRBJ1-1	14	TRBV29-1	TRBD1	CSVGGQGAITEAFF	TGCAGCGTTGGGGGACAGGGGGCTATCACTGAAGCTTTCTTT
.	TRBJ1-2	18	TRBV19	.	CASSSRPSRLPPNYGYTF	TGTGCCAGTAGTTCCCGGCCCTCCAGGCTCCCACCTAACTATGGCTACACCTTC
few	TRBJ2-1	17	TRBV21-1	.	CASSKGRLAGECDEQFF	TGTGCCAGCAGCAAAGGCAGACTAGCGGGAGAGTGTGATGAGCAGTTCTTC
.	TRBJ2-3	19	TRBV5-6	TRBD1	CASSFWLRTGEGGTDTQYF	TGTGCCAGCAGCTTTTGGCTCCGGACAGGGGAAGGGGGCACAGATACGCAGTATTTT
.	TRBJ1-2	14	TRBV5-6	.	CASSSPGLPRRYTF	TGTGCCAGCAGCTCCCCCGGACTTCCGAGACGCTACACCTTC
.	TRBJ2-7	15	TRBV30	TRBD1	CAWSLGGTGEYEQYF	TGTGCCTGGAGTCTCGGGGGGACAGGGGAATACGAGCAGTACTTC
.	TRBJ1-2	12	TRBV6-1	TRBD1	CASRDRGHGYTF	TGTGCCAGCAGGGACAGGGGGCATGGCTACACCTTC
.	TRBJ2-7	17	TRBV11-2	TRBD1	CASSLEPGQGCSNEQYF	TGTGCCAGCAGCTTAGAACCCGGACAGGGTTGTTCGAACGAGCAGTACTTC
few	TRBJ1-5	12	TRBV28	.	CASRRGNQPQHF	TGTGCCAGCAGGAGGGGCAATCAGCCCCAGCATTTT
once	TRBJ2-2	14	TRBV11-1	.	CASSPPRDTGELFF	TGTGCCAGCAGCCCCCCGAGAGACACCGGGGAGCTGTTTTTT
once	TRBJ1-3	17	TRBV11-2	.	CASSLRRGGLSGNTIYF	TGTGCCAGCAGCTTAAGGAGGGGGGGACTCTCTGGAAACACCATATATTTT
.	TRBJ2-3	15	TRBV9	.	CASSVAYEGPDTQYF	TGTGCCAGCAGCGTAGCTTACGAGGGCCCAGATACGCAGTATTTT
few	TRBJ2-7	18	TRBV4-1	TRBD2	CASSRSFGTSGSTHEQYF	TGCGCCAGCAGCCGTTCTTTCGGGACTAGCGGGAGTACCCACGAGCAGTACTTC
.	TRBJ2-7	11	TRBV20-1	TRBD1	CSVPGGYEQYF	TGCAGTGTCCCAGGGGGCTACGAGCAGTACTTC
.	TRBJ1-5	15	TRBV19	.	CASSPTGYSNQPQHF	TGTGCCAGTAGTCCGACGGGTTATAGCAATCAGCCCCAGCATTTT
.	TRBJ2-5	15	TRBV13	.	CAGPNGTLNQETQYF	TGTGCCGGCCCAAACGGGACTCTCAACCAAGAGACCCAGTACTTC
.	TRBJ2-5	16	TRBV6-5	TRBD2	CASSYSRTSGGETQYF	TGTGCCAGCAGTTACTCGAGGACTAGCGGGGGGGAGACCCAGTACTTC
.	TRBJ2-7	17	TRBV10-3	TRBD1	CAISELPRDRTNHEQYF	TGTGCCATCAGTGAGCTCCCCCGGGACAGGACCAATCACGAGCAGTACTTC
.	TRBJ2-1	15	TRBV30	TRBD2	CAWSASRGGDNEQFF	TGTGCCTGGAGTGCCTCCCGGGGGGGCGACAATGAGCAGTTCTTC
.	TRBJ2-1	15	TRBV6-4	TRBD2	CASSDSGGSWNEQFF	TGTGCCAGCAGTGACTCGGGCGGGAGCTGGAATGAGCAGTTCTTC
.	TRBJ2-7	15	TRBV28	TRBD2	CASSSKLAGTYEQYF	TGTGCCAGCAGTTCAAAACTAGCGGGGACCTACGAGCAGTACTTC
.	TRBJ2-7	13	TRBV18	.	CASSNYHSYEQYF	TGTGCCAGCTCAAACTACCACTCCTACGAGCAGTACTTC
.	TRBJ1-5	13	TRBV28	.	CASRTPSNQPQHF	TGTGCCAGCAGAACACCGAGCAATCAGCCCCAGCATTTT
.	TRBJ2-3	16	TRBV4-3	.	CASSQEIGPYTDTQYF	TGCGCCAGCAGCCAAGAGATTGGGCCTTACACAGATACGCAGTATTTT
.	TRBJ1-4	16	TRBV4-3	TRBD1	CASSHAGTGGNEKLFF	TGCGCCAGCAGCCATGCCGGGACAGGGGGAAATGAAAAACTGTTTTTT
.	TRBJ2-7	13	TRBV5-1	TRBD1	CASRDRRSYEQYF	TGCGCCAGCCGGGACAGGAGATCCTACGAGCAGTACTTC
few	TRBJ2-7	15	TRBV27	TRBD1	CASSSWEQGAHEQYF	TGTGCCAGCAGTAGCTGGGAACAGGGGGCCCACGAGCAGTACTTC